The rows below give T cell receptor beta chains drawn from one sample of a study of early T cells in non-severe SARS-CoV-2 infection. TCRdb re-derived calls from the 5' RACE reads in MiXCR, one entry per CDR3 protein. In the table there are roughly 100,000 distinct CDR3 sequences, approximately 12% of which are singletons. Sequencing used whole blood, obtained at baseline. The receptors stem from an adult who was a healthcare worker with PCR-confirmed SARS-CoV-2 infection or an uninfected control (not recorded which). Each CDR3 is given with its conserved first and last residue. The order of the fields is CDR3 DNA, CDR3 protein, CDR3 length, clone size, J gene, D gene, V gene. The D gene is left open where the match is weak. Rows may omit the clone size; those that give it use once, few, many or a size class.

CDR3nt: TGCAGTGCTAGTCTGGCTAGCGAACAAGAGACCCAGTACTTC
CDR3aa: CSASLASEQETQYF
len: 14
abundance: few
j_gene: TRBJ2-5
d_gene: .
v_gene: TRBV20-1

CDR3nt: TGTGCCAGCAGGAAGGGAACAGATACCTACAATGAGCAGTTCTTC
CDR3aa: CASRKGTDTYNEQFF
len: 15
abundance: few
j_gene: TRBJ2-1
d_gene: .
v_gene: TRBV6-6

CDR3nt: TGTGCCAGCTCACAACGTAGGGTTTCCTATGGCTACACCTTC
CDR3aa: CASSQRRVSYGYTF
len: 14
abundance: .
j_gene: TRBJ1-2
d_gene: .
v_gene: TRBV6-2/TRBV6-3

CDR3nt: TGTGCCAGCAGCTTCCCGGTCCCCAGGGGCGAGCAGTACTTC
CDR3aa: CASSFPVPRGEQYF
len: 14
abundance: .
j_gene: TRBJ2-7
d_gene: .
v_gene: TRBV7-9

CDR3nt: TGTGCCAGCAGCGTAGCTTCGGACACAGCTAACTATGGCTACACCTTC
CDR3aa: CASSVASDTANYGYTF
len: 16
abundance: many
j_gene: TRBJ1-2
d_gene: .
v_gene: TRBV9

CDR3nt: TGCGCCAGCAGTGACCGGGTCGATCAGCCCCAGCATTTT
CDR3aa: CASSDRVDQPQHF
len: 13
abundance: few
j_gene: TRBJ1-5
d_gene: .
v_gene: TRBV10-2

CDR3nt: TGTGCCAGCTACCTGTGGGCAGACCACTTC
CDR3aa: CASYLWADHF
len: 10
abundance: .
j_gene: TRBJ1-2
d_gene: .
v_gene: TRBV6-5

CDR3nt: TGCGCCAGCAGTATGGTGCCCTCCTACGAGCAGTACTTC
CDR3aa: CASSMVPSYEQYF
len: 13
abundance: few
j_gene: TRBJ2-7
d_gene: .
v_gene: TRBV10-2

CDR3nt: TGCAGAGTAGCGGGGGCAAAAGAGACCCAGTACTTC
CDR3aa: CRVAGAKETQYF
len: 12
abundance: .
j_gene: TRBJ2-5
d_gene: TRBD2
v_gene: TRBV20-1

CDR3nt: TGTGCCAGCAGCACGGGGACAGACCTAGCCAAAAACATTCAGTACTTC
CDR3aa: CASSTGTDLAKNIQYF
len: 16
abundance: .
j_gene: TRBJ2-4
d_gene: TRBD1
v_gene: TRBV5-4

CDR3nt: TGTGCCAGCAGCGTAGTTGGGGGGGAGACTGAAGCTTTCTTT
CDR3aa: CASSVVGGETEAFF
len: 14
abundance: .
j_gene: TRBJ1-1
d_gene: .
v_gene: TRBV9

CDR3nt: TGTGCCAGCAGTTTGCCGGGACTAGGGGTCGGCACCGGGGAGCTGTTTTTT
CDR3aa: CASSLPGLGVGTGELFF
len: 17
abundance: many
j_gene: TRBJ2-2
d_gene: TRBD2
v_gene: TRBV27

CDR3nt: TGCAGCGTTGGACAGGGAAAGGAGCACACCTTC
CDR3aa: CSVGQGKEHTF
len: 11
abundance: .
j_gene: TRBJ1-2
d_gene: TRBD1
v_gene: TRBV29-1

CDR3nt: TGTGCCAGCAGCCCCTTCGCAGGGTTTATCCCTGAAGCTTTCTTT
CDR3aa: CASSPFAGFIPEAFF
len: 15
abundance: few
j_gene: TRBJ1-1
d_gene: .
v_gene: TRBV14

CDR3nt: TGCAGTGCTAGAGATCTGGGCAAGAAAGAGACCCAGTACTTC
CDR3aa: CSARDLGKKETQYF
len: 14
abundance: .
j_gene: TRBJ2-5
d_gene: .
v_gene: TRBV20-1

CDR3nt: TGTGCCACCAGCGCAAGGACAGGGGCGGGTGAAAAACTGTTTTTT
CDR3aa: CATSARTGAGEKLFF
len: 15
abundance: .
j_gene: TRBJ1-4
d_gene: TRBD1
v_gene: TRBV15

CDR3nt: TGTGCCAGCAGCGTAATCGGGCTAGGCGAGCAGTACTTC
CDR3aa: CASSVIGLGEQYF
len: 13
abundance: few
j_gene: TRBJ2-7
d_gene: .
v_gene: TRBV7-9

CDR3nt: TGTGCCAGCAGTTCGGTTCCGACAGATTACGAGCAGTACTTC
CDR3aa: CASSSVPTDYEQYF
len: 14
abundance: .
j_gene: TRBJ2-7
d_gene: .
v_gene: TRBV12-3/TRBV12-4

CDR3nt: TGCAGTGCTAGTCCCGGGTTGCAGCCCCAGCATTTT
CDR3aa: CSASPGLQPQHF
len: 12
abundance: .
j_gene: TRBJ1-5
d_gene: .
v_gene: TRBV20-1

CDR3nt: TGTGCCAGCAGCCCGCTGCGGGGGATCTACGAGCAGTACTTC
CDR3aa: CASSPLRGIYEQYF
len: 14
abundance: .
j_gene: TRBJ2-7
d_gene: TRBD2
v_gene: TRBV11-2

CDR3nt: TGTGCCAGCAGCCATTCAAGAAGTAGACAAGAGACCCAGTACTTC
CDR3aa: CASSHSRSRQETQYF
len: 15
abundance: .
j_gene: TRBJ2-5
d_gene: .
v_gene: TRBV7-2

CDR3nt: TGTGCCAGCTCACCAGGTGAGAGGAGCACTGAAGCTTTCTTT
CDR3aa: CASSPGERSTEAFF
len: 14
abundance: .
j_gene: TRBJ1-1
d_gene: .
v_gene: TRBV18

CDR3nt: TGTGCCAGCAGCCATGGGAGAGCCAATGAGCAGTTCTTC
CDR3aa: CASSHGRANEQFF
len: 13
abundance: .
j_gene: TRBJ2-1
d_gene: .
v_gene: TRBV4-2

CDR3nt: TGTGCCAGCAGTCCAACAGGGGCGCCTGGAAACACCATATATTTT
CDR3aa: CASSPTGAPGNTIYF
len: 15
abundance: .
j_gene: TRBJ1-3
d_gene: TRBD1
v_gene: TRBV6-5

CDR3nt: TGTGCCAGCAGTTTCTCCCAGTTAAGCTCTGGAAACACCATATATTTT
CDR3aa: CASSFSQLSSGNTIYF
len: 16
abundance: few
j_gene: TRBJ1-3
d_gene: .
v_gene: TRBV28

CDR3nt: TGTGCCAGCACCGGACAGGGAGCGGGCGGCTACACCTTC
CDR3aa: CASTGQGAGGYTF
len: 13
abundance: .
j_gene: TRBJ1-2
d_gene: TRBD1
v_gene: TRBV6-6

CDR3nt: TGCAGCGCCGTCATCGGGAGGACAAATGAGCAGTTCTTC
CDR3aa: CSAVIGRTNEQFF
len: 13
abundance: many
j_gene: TRBJ2-1
d_gene: TRBD2
v_gene: TRBV29-1

CDR3nt: TGTGCCAGCAGCGAGGGACCGATGCGGACTCAGCCCCAGCATTTT
CDR3aa: CASSEGPMRTQPQHF
len: 15
abundance: .
j_gene: TRBJ1-5
d_gene: .
v_gene: TRBV7-2

CDR3nt: TGTGCCAGCAGTTACAAGAGGTCTGAGGGTCAGCCCCAGCATTTT
CDR3aa: CASSYKRSEGQPQHF
len: 15
abundance: .
j_gene: TRBJ1-5
d_gene: .
v_gene: TRBV6-6

CDR3nt: TGTGCCAGCAGCTTAAGTGGGGGCTCCTACAATGAGCAGTTCTTC
CDR3aa: CASSLSGGSYNEQFF
len: 15
abundance: few
j_gene: TRBJ2-1
d_gene: .
v_gene: TRBV7-6

CDR3nt: TGTGCCAGCTCACCAAATAGGGGGAACACTGAAGCTTTCTTT
CDR3aa: CASSPNRGNTEAFF
len: 14
abundance: few
j_gene: TRBJ1-1
d_gene: .
v_gene: TRBV18

CDR3nt: TGCAGTGCTAGTGAGGGCACAGATACGCAGTATTTT
CDR3aa: CSASEGTDTQYF
len: 12
abundance: .
j_gene: TRBJ2-3
d_gene: .
v_gene: TRBV20-1

CDR3nt: TGCAGTGCTAGAATTCCTGGTGCAGGGAATCAGCCCCAGCATTTT
CDR3aa: CSARIPGAGNQPQHF
len: 15
abundance: .
j_gene: TRBJ1-5
d_gene: .
v_gene: TRBV20-1

CDR3nt: TGCGCCAGCAGTCCGGACGGGGGCTATGGCTACACCTTC
CDR3aa: CASSPDGGYGYTF
len: 13
abundance: few
j_gene: TRBJ1-2
d_gene: .
v_gene: TRBV5-1

CDR3nt: TGTGCCAGCAGTTCACCCGGGACAGGGTCCGGGGAGCTGTTTTTT
CDR3aa: CASSSPGTGSGELFF
len: 15
abundance: .
j_gene: TRBJ2-2
d_gene: TRBD1
v_gene: TRBV5-4

CDR3nt: TGTGCCAGCAGCCCGCACAGGGCTGGAAACACCATATATTTT
CDR3aa: CASSPHRAGNTIYF
len: 14
abundance: .
j_gene: TRBJ1-3
d_gene: .
v_gene: TRBV27

CDR3nt: TGTGCCATCAGTGAAAGAGTTGCGATACCTCGGGGGAACACTGAAGCTTTCTTT
CDR3aa: CAISERVAIPRGNTEAFF
len: 18
abundance: .
j_gene: TRBJ1-1
d_gene: .
v_gene: TRBV10-3

CDR3nt: TGTGCCAGCAGTCCCCGGACTAGCGGACGCACAGATACGCAGTATTTT
CDR3aa: CASSPRTSGRTDTQYF
len: 16
abundance: .
j_gene: TRBJ2-3
d_gene: TRBD2
v_gene: TRBV12-3/TRBV12-4

CDR3nt: TGTGCCAGCACCCTTGGGCCCCGCGGAGAGCAGTTCTTC
CDR3aa: CASTLGPRGEQFF
len: 13
abundance: .
j_gene: TRBJ2-1
d_gene: .
v_gene: TRBV12-3/TRBV12-4

CDR3nt: TGCAGCGCCCTGGACGGTATCCAAGAGACCCAGTACTTC
CDR3aa: CSALDGIQETQYF
len: 13
abundance: .
j_gene: TRBJ2-5
d_gene: .
v_gene: TRBV29-1

CDR3nt: TGTGCCAGCAGCTTGGAGGGACTCACCTCCTACGAGCAGTACTTC
CDR3aa: CASSLEGLTSYEQYF
len: 15
abundance: few
j_gene: TRBJ2-7
d_gene: .
v_gene: TRBV5-5

CDR3nt: TGCGCCAGCAGCCTAAGGGGGATTGGGTACAATGAGCAGTTCTTC
CDR3aa: CASSLRGIGYNEQFF
len: 15
abundance: few
j_gene: TRBJ2-1
d_gene: .
v_gene: TRBV5-1

CDR3nt: TGTGCCAGCAGCTCGACAGGGGGTTCCTACGAGCAGTACTTC
CDR3aa: CASSSTGGSYEQYF
len: 14
abundance: many
j_gene: TRBJ2-7
d_gene: TRBD1
v_gene: TRBV5-4

CDR3nt: TGCAGTGCTAGAGTGTTAGCGGGTACAAATGAGCAGTTCTTC
CDR3aa: CSARVLAGTNEQFF
len: 14
abundance: .
j_gene: TRBJ2-1
d_gene: TRBD2
v_gene: TRBV20-1